The TCR beta chain under discussion was sequenced for a study of T cell responses to AZD1222 COVID-19 vaccine. Regarding the study as a whole: It should be noted that donors were predominantly white British and more often female, and clonal diversity was possibly underestimated. Repertoire samples came only from after the peak T cell response. Spike-wide coverage was observed for vaccine-associated CD4 TCRs, with dominant responses at 160-218 and 743-854.

Method: immunoSEQ multiplex PCR; TCRdb's copy keeps in-frame clones and lacks some. The sample consists of 89,000 or so clones, about 86% of them appearing once. Comments on this clone: The antigen is not known.

The sequence came from an adult in good health. Sequences were derived from peripheral blood, sampled on day 0 of AZD1222 vaccination.

The CDR3 DNA reads as TGTGCCAGCAGGACCTACAATGAGCAGTTCTTC. It is translated as CASRTYNEQFF. The chain employs TRBV28 and TRBJ2-1; unclear D gene. Trimming took off 6 bases at V and 2 bases at J, with 2 bases between the two ends. This CDR3 region has 11 residues. Looked up from germline, CDR1 is MDHEN and CDR2 is SYDVKM.